The entry below gives a single T cell receptor (beta chain) sequence along with its context. Antigen specificity is unknown. At one of its ends the junction is not consistent with the germline gene, which may arise from a read error. This sample is drawn from a study of T cells in Graves' hyperthyroidism and ophthalmopathy. Broader study findings: Blood also contained most expanded thyroid clonotypes above 0.001.

Amplification yielded TCR beta CDR3 regions, with RNA transcripts as the source. The TCR CDR3 first-round RT-PCR relied on the HTBI primer set. TCRdb reprocessed the multiplex PCR reads via MiXCR and lists one record per CDR3 protein. The table has about 98,000 distinct CDR3 sequences, around 40% seen once; the top ten hold more than 8.5%. The CDR3 has 14 amino acids. The germline V gene encodes CDR1 MNHEY and CDR2 SMNVEV (reference sequence). Sequences were obtained from peripheral blood or thyroid tissue (not recorded which). The TCR comes from a woman aged 25 to 39 with Graves' hyperthyroidism. This rearrangement joins TRBV27 to TRBJ2-7; D not resolved. CDR3 loop: CVSSLSGGSYEQYF. In DNA form, the CDR3 reads TGTGTCAGCAGTTTATCGGGCGGTTCCTACGAGCAGTACTTC.